This TCR beta chain is from a study of blood T cell repertoires in COVID-19. Study details: Material from acute and convalescent COVID-19 was sourced from the United States, Italy and Spain. T cells, B-cell-depleted T cells, or PBMCs supplied cDNA or gDNA.

Libraries were prepared by immunoSEQ multiplex PCR; TCRdb keeps only in-frame clonotypes and omits some of them. The sample shows about 140,000 clones, about 80% of them seen only once. V gave up 3 bases and J gave up 1 base, with 6 bases separating them. The CDR3 spans 13 residues. The genes are TRBV12-3 or TRBV12-4 and TRBJ1-1; no reliable D call. This clonotype originated in a woman aged 55-70 years with acute or convalescent COVID-19. Material: peripheral blood. CDR3: CASSFRRNTEAFF. The CDR3 DNA is TGTGCCAGCAGTTTTAGGAGGAACACTGAAGCTTTCTTT.